This note documents a single TCR beta chain sequence. This clone occurred a few times. Its recognized antigen is unknown. Base qualities are not provided; no much larger clone lies one nucleotide away. The sample holds other DNA sequences that translate to the same CDR3. The entire amount of isolated RNA was reverse transcribed using the High Capacity cDNA Reverse Transcription Kit, so the sequenced TCRB transcripts were expressed ones. Deep immunoSEQ sequencing was applied to naive, central memory and regulatory T cell samples, giving an average of about 3.4 million total reads per sample. Sorted cells were lysed in RLT buffer, and RNA was extracted using DNase-treated RNeasy Micro or Mini kits according to cell number. Each cell subset was processed on its own to prevent cross-contamination, while patient and healthy donor samples were processed together. The immunoSEQ multiplex PCR was used to amplify TCRB sequences from cDNA, generating 87-bp fragments that spanned the CDR3 region. Sequencing of the amplicons was performed on the Illumina HiSeq platform. As for how the authors treated the data: Synthetic template baselines were used to correct PCR bias computationally, reads within Hamming distance 2 were collapsed together, and singletons that could not be merged were discarded. Reads were aligned to IMGT to assign V, D and J genes, CDR3 length, and insertions or deletions at six rearrangement sites. Within each subset, clonotype counts were normalized to the number of sorted cells before true diversity and Gini coefficients were calculated with the tcR R package. The overlap coefficient, calculated on TCRB nucleotide sequences, was used to measure repertoire sharing. As a proxy for the pre-selection repertoire, out-of-frame TCRB sequences from naive cells were analyzed. The source is immuneACCESS, and TCRdb retained only in-frame sequences with V and J called. Part of the clones is not carried over; for the studies checked, unresolved V genes explain less than half of this, and the remainder is unexplained. V, J and clone size are those of that table, while D and trimming were read from the DNA. For this sample the table gives nearly 700,000 clones, of which roughly 12% were detected only once. About 0.02% of the sample belongs to the ten largest clones.

The sample comes from a study of beta chain features in type 1 diabetes (dated by TCRdb to 2016 to 2019). Notes on the research overall: Patients and healthy donors did not differ in mean age, gender distribution, total cell number or subset yield. A total of roughly 100,000,000 sorted cells were examined across all samples, and the number of cells per subset was strongly correlated with RNA yield. In the study, TCRB repertoires of sorted circulating CD4+ T cell subsets from recently diagnosed type 1 diabetes patients were compared with those of matched healthy donors. Naive and central memory subsets were obtained from all 30 or so donors, but regulatory and stem cell-like memory subsets were isolated from only 8 patients and roughly 8 healthy donors.

A single peripheral blood draw of approximately 110 mL on average was collected from each donor into heparinised tubes. A BD FACSAria II was used to sort naive, central memory, regulatory and stem cell-like memory CD4+ T cells with a panel that included CD45RO, CCR7, CD25, CD127, CD95 and CD27. Purity was above 98% for every sorted population. PBMCs were isolated immediately by Lymphoprep density gradient centrifugation and stained directly without culture. To minimize batch effects, samples were stained and sorted in pairs, one healthy donor with one patient per experiment. Study-wide conclusions, independent of this receptor: Naive, central memory and regulatory TCRB repertoires appeared to be more similar among patients than among healthy donors. In all four CD4+ subsets, TCRB CDR3 length was moderately but significantly shorter in type 1 diabetes patients. Only small numbers of individuals were included in the HLA sub-analyses, which left unresolved whether HLA type had any influence on TCRB rearrangement. Sequencing cDNA rather than genomic DNA could over-represent highly expressing activated cells, although activation and CD3 levels did not differ between groups. At VDJ recombination sites, patients with type 1 diabetes made fewer insertions and deleted more nucleotides, a pattern implying thymic rearrangement abnormalities. PCR might favor shorter templates, but patient and control samples were amplified and corrected together, so any skew would affect both groups equally.

V is pared back by 4 bases and J by 1 base, with 4 bases lying between the germline termini. Reading from cysteine to phenylalanine, the CDR3 counts 12 amino acids. Here the CDR3 DNA is all that survives: 36 bases in frame from base 1. CDR1 and CDR2 are read off the germline V gene as KGHSH and LQKENI. The rearrangement combines TRBV18 with TRBJ2-5; confidence is insufficient to name the D gene. The origin of this receptor is a man aged 18-30 years with type 1 diabetes. The sample comprised naive CD4+ T cells from blood. What the cell subset or site label conveys for this sample: true naive CD4+ T cells. The CDR3 in this case is CASSQLQETQYF. The sequenced DNA: TGTGCCAGCTCACAACTCCAAGAGACCCAGTACTTC. The CDR3 plus the reference TRBV18 and TRBJ2-5 genes for the other parts give the full variable domain: NAGVMQNPRHLVRRRGQEARLRCSPMKGHSHVYWYRQLPEEGLKFMVYLQKENIIDESGMPKERFSAEFPKEGPSILRIQQVVRGDSAAYFCASSQLQETQYFGPGTRLLVL.